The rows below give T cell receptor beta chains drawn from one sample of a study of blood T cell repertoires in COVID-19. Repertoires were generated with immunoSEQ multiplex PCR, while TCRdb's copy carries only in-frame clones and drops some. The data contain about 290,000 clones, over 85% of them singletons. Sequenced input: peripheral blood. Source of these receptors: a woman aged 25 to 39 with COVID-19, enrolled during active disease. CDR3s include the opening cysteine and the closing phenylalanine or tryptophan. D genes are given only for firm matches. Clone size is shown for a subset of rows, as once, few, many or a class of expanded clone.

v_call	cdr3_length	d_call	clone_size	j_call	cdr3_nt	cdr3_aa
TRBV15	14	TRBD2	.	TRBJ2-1	TGTGCCACCAGCATACCGGGACTAGCAGGGGAGCAGTTCTTC	CATSIPGLAGEQFF
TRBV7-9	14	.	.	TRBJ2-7	TGTGCCAGCAGCCTAGGGGGGGTTCCCTACGAGCAGTACTTC	CASSLGGVPYEQYF
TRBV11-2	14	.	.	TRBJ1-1	TGTGCCAGCAGCTTAGGAGGTGTGAACACTGAAGCTTTCTTT	CASSLGGVNTEAFF
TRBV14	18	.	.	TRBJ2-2	TGTGCCAGCAGCCAGCGGCAGGGGCGAAGACTGAACACCGGGGAGCTGTTTTTT	CASSQRQGRRLNTGELFF
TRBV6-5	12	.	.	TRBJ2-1	TGTGCCAGCCGCAAGGGACTCAATGAGCAGTTCTTC	CASRKGLNEQFF
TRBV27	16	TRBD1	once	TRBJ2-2	TGTGCCAGCAGTCCGACGGGACAGGTGGGCGCCGGGGAGCTGTTTTTT	CASSPTGQVGAGELFF
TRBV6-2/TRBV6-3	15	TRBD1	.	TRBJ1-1	TGTGCCAGCAGTTACGAGACAGGGTGGGACACTGAAGCTTTCTTT	CASSYETGWDTEAFF
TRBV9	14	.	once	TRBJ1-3	TGTGCCAGCGGGGGCCGAGTCTCTGGAAACACCATATATTTT	CASGGRVSGNTIYF
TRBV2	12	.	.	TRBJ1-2	TGTGCCAGCAGTGGTGAGACAGGTGGCTACACCTTC	CASSGETGGYTF
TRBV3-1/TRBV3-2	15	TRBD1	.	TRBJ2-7	TGTGCCAGCAGCCCTCGGGGGACAGGGACCGACGAGCAGTACTTC	CASSPRGTGTDEQYF
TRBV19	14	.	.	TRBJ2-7	TGTGCCACTTCACCCGCTGGGGGGTCCTACGAGCAGTACTTC	CATSPAGGSYEQYF
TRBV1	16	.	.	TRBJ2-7	TGCACCAGCGGAGCCCGGTACGCGGGAGGGGATTTCGAGCAGTACTTC	CTSGARYAGGDFEQYF
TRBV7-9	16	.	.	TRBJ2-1	TGTGCCAGCAGCGGCGACGGTACAGTCTCCTACAATGAGCAGTTCTTC	CASSGDGTVSYNEQFF
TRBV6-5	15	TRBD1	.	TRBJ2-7	TGTGCCAGCAATAACCGGGACAGGCATAACTACGAGCAGTACTTC	CASNNRDRHNYEQYF